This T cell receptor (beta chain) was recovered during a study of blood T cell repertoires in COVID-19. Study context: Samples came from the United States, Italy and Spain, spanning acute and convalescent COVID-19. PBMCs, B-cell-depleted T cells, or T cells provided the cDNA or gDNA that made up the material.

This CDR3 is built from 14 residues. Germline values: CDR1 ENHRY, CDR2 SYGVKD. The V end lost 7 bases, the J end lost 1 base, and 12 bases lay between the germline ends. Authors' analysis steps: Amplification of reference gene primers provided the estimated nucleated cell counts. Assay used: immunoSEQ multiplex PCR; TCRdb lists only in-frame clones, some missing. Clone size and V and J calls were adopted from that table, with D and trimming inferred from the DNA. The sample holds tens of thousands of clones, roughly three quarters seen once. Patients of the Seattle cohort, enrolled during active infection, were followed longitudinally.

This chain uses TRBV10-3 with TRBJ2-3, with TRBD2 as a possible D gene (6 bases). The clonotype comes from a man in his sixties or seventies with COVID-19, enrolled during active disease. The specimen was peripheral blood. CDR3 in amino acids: CAITKRARTDTQYF. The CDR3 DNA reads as TGTGCCATCACGAAGCGGGCACGCACAGATACGCAGTATTTT.